The present entry profiles one T cell receptor (beta chain) with its context. Its specificity is unknown. There are 12 residues in the CDR3. Trimming left V 0 bases short and J 2 bases short, with 5 bases between. Germline-derived CDR1 and CDR2 are SQVTM and ANQGSEA. This specimen belongs to a study of regulatory T cells in long-lasting Graves disease. Regarding the study as a whole: TRBV28, TRBJ1-2 and TRBJ2-5 were favored in persistent disease.

Time point given: persistent/refractory GD, antithyroid drugs over 5 years with positive TRAb. After RNA was extracted from PBMCs, the TCR library was made from it. Patients were enrolled at an endocrinology department in Xi'an, China. Staff took approximately 8.7 milliliters of peripheral blood and put it into EDTA tubes. Building the TCR beta libraries relied on iRepertoire HTBI primers, and CDR3 regions underwent Arm-PCR. TCRdb re-derived calls from the multiplex PCR reads in MiXCR, one entry per CDR3 protein. The table includes roughly 500,000 distinct CDR3 sequences, about 20% detected once. The specimen comprised peripheral blood mononuclear cells (PBMCs), sampled when the disease was refractory, from a patient treated with antithyroid drugs. The TCR originated in a female donor with Graves disease. This chain uses TRBV29-1 with TRBJ2-7; unclear D gene. The CDR3 protein is CSVEEAAYEQYF. The CDR3 DNA follows: TGCAGCGTTGAAGAGGCGGCCTACGAGCAGTACTTC.